This section outlines one T cell receptor beta chain sequence together with its context. Antigen specificity is unknown. The CDR3 has 14 amino acids. Germline values: CDR1 SGHTS, CDR2 YDEGEE. Trimming stripped 2 bases from V and 4 bases from J, with 11 bases between. The data originate from a study of T cells in Graves' hyperthyroidism and ophthalmopathy. Overall study findings and caveats: Through a model of 13 V-J features, ophthalmopathy was separated from stable hyperthyroidism.

The investigators amplified TCR beta CDR3 regions from RNA transcripts. During a first-round RT-PCR of the TCR CDR3, the HTBI primer set was used. Each CDR3 protein is one row after TCRdb ran MiXCR on the multiplex PCR reads. The top ten clones hold 35% to 50% of a sample with 500,000 to 650,000 distinct CDR3 sequences, 40% to 50% of them seen once. Patients showing uncontrolled infection, other autoimmune disease, pregnancy or lactation were ineligible. The study based diagnoses on clinical symptoms, serum thyroxine and TRAb, thyroid ultrasound and orbital computed tomography. The sample taken for sequencing was peripheral blood or thyroid tissue (not recorded which). The origin of this receptor is an adult woman with Graves' disease, either hyperthyroidism or ophthalmopathy (not recorded which). The chain combines TRBV5-8 with TRBJ2-3; possible D gene TRBD2, 5 bases. CDR3 protein: CASSFLALPDTQYF. The CDR3 bases are TGTGCCAGCAGCTTCCTAGCCTTACCAGATACGCAGTATTTT.